This passage covers 5 T cell receptor beta chains from one sample sequenced in a study of tumour-infiltrating T cells in Burkitt lymphoma. TCRdb's copy holds only in-frame clones and misses some; the assay was immunoSEQ multiplex PCR. The table records 11,000 to 15,000 clones, 30% of them present only once. Sequencing was carried out using tumor tissue. The receptors originated from a human donor with diffuse large B-cell lymphoma.

The CDR3 region has the DNA TGTGCCATCAGCCGGGACAGGGTGGAAGAGACCCAGTACTTC. It encodes CAISRDRVEETQYF. The chain joins TRBV10-3 to TRBJ2-5; TRBD1 matches 9 bases. The length of the CDR3 is 14 residues. Germline CDR1 ENHRY, CDR2 SYGVKD. The trim removed 6 bases at V and 3 bases at J, leaving 5 bases unmatched.

This chain joins TRBV11-2 and TRBJ2-3, with 7 positions matching TRBD2. V dropped 5 bases and J dropped 3; count of bases not matched to a gene: 5. Germline values: CDR1 SGHAT, CDR2 FQNNGV. The CDR3 runs 14 residues. The CDR3 nucleotides are TGTGCCAGCAGCATCGACGGGGGGACAGATACGCAGTATTTT. The encoded protein is CASSIDGGTDTQYF.

This clone is labeled as medium-sized. The CDR3 DNA follows: TGTGCCAGCAGTGAATACGGGGGCTATGGCTACACCTTC. It yields the protein CASSEYGGYGYTF. The chain uses TRBV25-1 and TRBJ1-2; D possibly corresponds to TRBD1 (5 bases). The germline V gene has CDR1 MGHDK and CDR2 SYGVNS. The CDR3 is made up of 13 amino acids. V lost 0 bases to trimming and J lost 4 bases, with 6 bases between them.

The V call is TRBV2, the J call TRBJ2-7, with TRBD1 matching over 8 bases. Trimming removed 6 bases from V and 12 bases from J; junction bases left unmatched: 10. Germline CDR1 reads SNHLY; CDR2 reads FYNNEI. This CDR3 is built from 12 residues. Here the CDR3 DNA reads TGTGCCAGCAGCGAACGGAGGGGGACAGGGTACTTC. Translation: CASSERRGTGYF.

This clone has a handful of counts. This rearrangement joins TRBV2 to TRBJ2-5; 9 bases are shared with TRBD2. The length of the CDR3 is 15 residues. Germline trimming cut 3 bases from V and 2 bases from J; bases unmatched to any gene: 4. Germline-derived CDR1 and CDR2 are SNHLY and FYNNEI. This chain's CDR3 is CASSDSGSQQETQYF. In nucleotides, the CDR3 is TGTGCCAGCAGTGATAGCGGGAGTCAGCAAGAGACCCAGTACTTC.